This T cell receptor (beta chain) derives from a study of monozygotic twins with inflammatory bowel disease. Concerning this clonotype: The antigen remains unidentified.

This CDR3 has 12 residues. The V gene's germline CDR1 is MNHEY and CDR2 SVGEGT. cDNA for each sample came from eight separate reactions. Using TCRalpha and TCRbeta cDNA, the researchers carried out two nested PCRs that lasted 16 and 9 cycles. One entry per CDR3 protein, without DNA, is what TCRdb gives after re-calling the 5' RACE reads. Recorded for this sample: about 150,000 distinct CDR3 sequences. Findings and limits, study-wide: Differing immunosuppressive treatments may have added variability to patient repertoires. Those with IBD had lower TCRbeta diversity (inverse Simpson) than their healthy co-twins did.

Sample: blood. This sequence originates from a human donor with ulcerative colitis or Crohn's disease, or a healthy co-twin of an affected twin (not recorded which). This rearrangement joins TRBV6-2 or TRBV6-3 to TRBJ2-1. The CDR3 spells CASSPSHNEQFF.